This TCR beta chain is from a study of T cell responses to AZD1222 COVID-19 vaccine (dated by TCRdb to about 2021). Notes on the research overall: TCR sequencing was performed for about 250 trial participants, of whom some 200 were given two doses of AZD1222 and 26 were given two doses of MenACWY control vaccine. Enrollment into the trials was organized by age into subgroups of 18-55, 56-69 and 70-plus years, and those subgroups contained approximately 150, 30 and 60 TCR-sequenced participants, respectively. What the authors observed across the whole study: Only a handful of AZD1222 recipients were SARS-CoV-2 seropositive at baseline, limiting conclusions about previously exposed vaccinees. After two AZD1222 doses, spike-specific TCR breadth and depth were significantly higher than at day 0 and than in MenACWY recipients. Vaccine-associated CD4 TCRs spanned the whole spike protein, with dominant responses in regions 160-218 and 743-854. Participants were mostly white British and included more females than males, and it was suggested by the authors that clonal diversity may have been underestimated. Because no day 14 peak-response samples were available, repertoires were characterized only after the peak T cell response. Reportedly, almost half of the unique spike-specific TCRs recognized epitopes lying outside the regions that are mutated in the B.1.351 and B.1.1.7 variants. In the small 56-69-year group, the increase in depth fell short of significance, most likely because of low power.

As concerns this clone: This receptor's antigen is unknown. No much larger clone is present one base from it, and per-base qualities are unavailable.

The CDR3 regions of human TCRbeta chains were analyzed by immunosequencing. Processing in the source paper ran as follows. TCRs in the repertoires were compared against a reference library of SARS-CoV-2-specific TCRs that had been generated with the MIRA antigen-specificity platform. Breadth meant the fraction of unique TCRs that were SARS-CoV-2-associated, whereas depth meant the fraction of total T cells that were SARS-CoV-2-associated. Each spike-specific TCR was assigned to its reactive spike region and to a CD4 or CD8 class using the MIRA data. Log10-transformed breadth and depth values were compared by one-way ANOVA with Sidak's multiple comparisons tests. TCRdb re-hosts the immuneACCESS table, in-frame sequences only. Its copies lack some clones; in the studies checked, an unresolved V gene accounts for under half of them, and the cause for the rest is not known. The V and J calls and clone size are taken from that table; D and trimming were inferred from the DNA. This sample has 95,000 to 100,000 clones in its table, and 85% to 90% of those were observed once. The ten top clones hold approximately 15% of the sample.

The time point label corresponds to: about 28 days (+/-7) after the second vaccine dose. AZD1222 recipients with second doses at about 4 weeks or about 12 weeks were pooled, because spike-specific TCR depth and breadth did not differ between schedules. The vaccinee samples were drawn from two UK trials, COV001 and COV002, one of which was a single-blind randomized controlled phase 2/3 trial testing AZD1222 (ChAdOx1 nCoV-19) in healthy adults. For TCRbeta chain sequencing, PBMC samples from trial participants were taken at day 0 and at day 28 after the second dose. The CDR3 measures 13 amino acids from cysteine to phenylalanine. CDR3 DNA is the only sequence kept; it has 39 bases, read in frame from the first base. V and J lose 6 bases and 1 base, and a span of 9 bases separates them. The germline V gene yields KGHSH for CDR1 and LQKENI for CDR2.

The sequence links TRBV18 to TRBJ1-1; tentative D gene TRBD1, with 5 bases matching. The clonotype comes from an adult who received the AZD1222 COVID-19 vaccine. The sequencing here drew on peripheral blood, taken 28 days after the second AZD1222 dose. The encoded CDR3 is CASSSTGNTEAFF. The DNA is TGTGCCAGCTCGTCTACAGGGAACACTGAAGCTTTCTTT.